This paragraph covers one T cell receptor (beta chain) sequence. At least ten counts were recorded for this clonotype. Which antigen it targets is not known. Per-nucleotide qualities are absent, and no much larger clonotype sits a single base away. Moderately to severely active disease, a Clinical Activity Score of at least 3, a NOSPECS grade of at least 4, and a duration under 3 months were present in ophthalmopathy patients. The study excluded patients with uncontrolled infections, other autoimmune diseases, pregnancy or lactation. Diagnoses were based on clinical symptoms, serum thyroxine and TRAb, thyroid ultrasound and orbital computed tomography. Ficoll-Paque density gradient centrifugation was used to isolate PBMCs from 8.5 to 10 ml of fresh peripheral blood. Total RNA was extracted using Trizol reagent, and RNA quality was assessed on an Agilent 2100 Bioanalyzer. The sample comes from a study of T cells in Graves' hyperthyroidism and ophthalmopathy (dated by TCRdb to between 2018 and 2020). For the wider study: Peripheral blood was collected at initial diagnosis, before any treatment. To identify TCR V-J signatures that set the groups apart, the researchers used a discovery cohort of 90 to 100 patients, made up of roughly 45 with Graves' ophthalmopathy and some 60 with stable Graves' hyperthyroidism. An independent validation cohort of 18 to 20 hyperthyroidism patients and about 16 patients who later progressed to ophthalmopathy tested prospective prediction of ophthalmopathy. For training and testing, the 100 or so patients in the discovery cohort were randomly divided in a 7:3 ratio. Thyroid tissue and blood T-cell repertoires from six Graves' hyperthyroidism patients were also compared in the study. Once sampling was done, hyperthyroidism patients were given methimazole at a starting dose of 30 mg daily, whereas ophthalmopathy patients were given high-dose intravenous methylprednisolone. The paper describes TCR Vbeta CDR3 sequencing of some 130 peripheral blood samples, made up of 43 ophthalmopathy patients, roughly 75 hyperthyroidism patients and 17 progressor patients.

Paper-wide results and their limitations: In validation, the model predicted progression to ophthalmopathy a median of roughly 6.5 months before onset, with about 67% sensitivity and just under 75% specificity. Most expanded thyroid clonotypes (frequency above 0.001) were also found in blood, which suggests that blood repertoires may mirror thyroid immune responses. A model built on a 13 V-J signature distinguished ophthalmopathy from stable hyperthyroidism, reaching 85% to 90% sensitivity and 81.08% specificity in cross-validation and 80%/75% in testing. Sample size was not statistically predetermined, and investigators were not blinded to group allocation.

The TCR beta CDR3 regions were amplified from RNA transcripts. The first round of RT-PCR for the TCR CDR3 was performed with the HTBI primer set and the Qiagen OneStep RT-PCR kit. A second multiplex PCR round built the libraries, followed by size selection and purification. The libraries were sequenced on an Illumina HiSeq2000 using paired-end 100 bp reads. The paper's data handling went like this. Raw data were processed with SOAPnuke, discarding reads with adapters, uncalled bases, mean Phred below 15, or no exact constant-primer or identifier match. High-quality paired reads were merged using COPE v1.2.5, and each unique nucleotide sequence was defined as a clonotype. Clonotypes were aligned to IMGT TRBV, TRBD and TRBJ reference segments using MiTCR v1.1. Analysis was restricted to V-J combinations with a frequency above 0.0001, which covered roughly 99% of repertoires. A TCS score was defined as the ratio of F50 (clonal expansion) to E x V (chaos), with BLOSUM62-based TCRdist applied between CDR3 peptides within each V-J. Welch's t-statistics and random forest reduced around 510 V-J features to fewer than 15, which were used in a naive Bayes classifier (R e1071). The public reads were quality trimmed at Q25 with fastp and then assembled into clones with MiXCR by TCRdb, keeping productive beta chains. A single entry per CDR3 protein holds the most common genes and DNA from its merged rows. The V and J calls were not made by the authors but by TCRdb's processing. The sample records a few hundred thousand distinct CDR3 sequences, 15% to 20% of which are singletons. Roughly 53% of the sample belongs to the ten largest clones.

The source is a woman aged 55-70 years with Graves' ophthalmopathy. Sequenced: blood.

The CDR3 loop reads CASSTYRDPYGYTF. The DNA sequence is TGTGCCAGCAGCACTTACAGGGACCCCTATGGCTACACCTTC. The V and J genes are TRBV7-2 and TRBJ1-2; possibly the D gene is TRBD1, per 6 matching bases. The CDR3 goes from the cysteine to the phenylalanine over 14 residues. Only the CDR3 DNA stays, 42 bases, in frame from base 1. The junction shows trimming of 5 bases on V and 4 bases on J, plus 14 bases between the germline ends. Based on the germline V gene, the CDR1 and CDR2 sequences are SGHTA and FQGNSA.